This TCR beta chain was sequenced for a study of shared clonotypes between healthy human individuals. Findings and limits, study-wide: Non-shared clonotypes were found to have lower generation probabilities than the clonotypes that were shared by all four of the sorted-subset donors.

The authors split each subset's genomic DNA evenly across several immunoSEQ plates. Sorted-subset replicate PCRs used approximately 190 ng of genomic DNA. This amount corresponded to about 30,000 T cell genomes. Data came from immunoSEQ multiplex PCR; TCRdb stores just in-frame clones and leaves some out. Among about 1.1 million clones listed, approximately 75% were seen once. It was into CD45RA+ naive and CD45RA-negative memory subsets that the CD4+ cells were split. The CDR3 spans 15 residues. Germline loops: CDR1 MNHEY, CDR2 SVGAGI. V lost 0 bases, J lost 7 bases, and 4 bases stayed unmatched. Notes on this clone: Its antigen is unidentified.

This clonotype was obtained from a young man in good health. Some clones in this sample may be carry-over from other donors' samples. The chain couples TRBV6-5 to TRBJ2-1, with 9 bases matching TRBD1. Sequences were obtained from memory CD4+ T cells from PBMCs. As to subset: CD45RA-negative fraction. The CDR3 sequence is CASSYSTGGKNEQFF. CDR3 in DNA: TGTGCCAGCAGTTACTCGACAGGGGGTAAAAATGAGCAGTTCTTC.